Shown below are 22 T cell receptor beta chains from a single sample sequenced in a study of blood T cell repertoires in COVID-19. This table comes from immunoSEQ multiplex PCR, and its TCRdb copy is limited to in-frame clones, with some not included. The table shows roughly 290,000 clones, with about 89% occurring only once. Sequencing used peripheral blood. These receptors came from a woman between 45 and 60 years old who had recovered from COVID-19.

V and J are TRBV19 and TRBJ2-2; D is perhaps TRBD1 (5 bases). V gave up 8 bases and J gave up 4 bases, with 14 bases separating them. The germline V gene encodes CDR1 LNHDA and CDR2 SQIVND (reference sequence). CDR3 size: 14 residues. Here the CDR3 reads CASRDSFGTGELFF. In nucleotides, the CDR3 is TGTGCCAGTCGCGACAGTTTCGGCACCGGGGAGCTGTTTTTT. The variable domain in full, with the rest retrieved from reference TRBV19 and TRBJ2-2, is DGGITQSPKYLFRKEGQNVTLSCEQNLNHDAMYWYRQDPGQGLRLIYYSQIVNDFQKGDIAEGYSVSREKKESFPLTVTSAQKNPTAFYLCASRDSFGTGELFFGEGSRLTVL.

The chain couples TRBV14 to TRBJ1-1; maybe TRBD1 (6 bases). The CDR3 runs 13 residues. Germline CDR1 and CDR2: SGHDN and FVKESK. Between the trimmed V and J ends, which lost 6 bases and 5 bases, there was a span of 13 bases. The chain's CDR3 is CASRPRGPTEAFF. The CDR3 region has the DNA TGTGCCAGCAGACCCAGGGGCCCTACTGAAGCTTTCTTT. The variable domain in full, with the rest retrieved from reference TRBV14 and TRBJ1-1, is EAGVTQFPSHSVIEKGQTVTLRCDPISGHDNLYWYRRVMGKEIKFLLHFVKESKQDESGMPNNRFLAERTGGTYSTLKVQPAELEDSGVYFCASRPRGPTEAFFGQGTRLTVV.

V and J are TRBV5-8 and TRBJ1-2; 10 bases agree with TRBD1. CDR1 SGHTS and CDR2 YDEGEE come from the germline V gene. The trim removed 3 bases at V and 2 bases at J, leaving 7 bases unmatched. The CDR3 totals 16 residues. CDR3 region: CASSWGTGVSNYGYTF. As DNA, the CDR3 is TGTGCCAGCAGCTGGGGGACAGGGGTGTCAAACTATGGCTACACCTTC.

CDR3 residues: CASSVATGTPDDTQYF. CDR3 in DNA: TGTGCCAGCAGCGTAGCTACCGGGACTCCGGACGATACGCAGTATTTT. This chain links TRBV9 with TRBJ2-3; perhaps TRBD2 as D (6 bases). The CDR3 has 16 amino acids. CDR1 is SGDLS and CDR2 is YYNGEE in the germline V gene. Trimming cost V 0 bases and J 6 bases, with 17 bases left between them.

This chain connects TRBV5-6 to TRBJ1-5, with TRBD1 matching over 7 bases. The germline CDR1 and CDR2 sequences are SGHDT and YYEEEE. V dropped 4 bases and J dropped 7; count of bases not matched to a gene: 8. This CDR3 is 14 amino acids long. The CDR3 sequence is CASSEGTVVQPQHF. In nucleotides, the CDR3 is TGTGCCAGCAGCGAGGGGACAGTTGTACAGCCCCAGCATTTT.

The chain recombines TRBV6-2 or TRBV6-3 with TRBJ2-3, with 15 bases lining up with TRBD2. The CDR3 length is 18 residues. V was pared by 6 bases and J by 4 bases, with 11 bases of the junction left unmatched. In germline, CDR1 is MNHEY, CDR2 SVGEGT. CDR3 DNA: TGTGCCAGCAGCCTCGGACTAGCGGGGGGGCCCGTGTCAGATACGCAGTATTTT. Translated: CASSLGLAGGPVSDTQYF.

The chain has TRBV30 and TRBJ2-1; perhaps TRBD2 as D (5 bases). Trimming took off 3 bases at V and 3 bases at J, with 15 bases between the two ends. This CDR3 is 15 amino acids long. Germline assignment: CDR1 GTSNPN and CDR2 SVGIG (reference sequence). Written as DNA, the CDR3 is TGTGCCTGGAGGCCAAACGGGGATTTCTACAATGAGCAGTTCTTC. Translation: CAWRPNGDFYNEQFF.

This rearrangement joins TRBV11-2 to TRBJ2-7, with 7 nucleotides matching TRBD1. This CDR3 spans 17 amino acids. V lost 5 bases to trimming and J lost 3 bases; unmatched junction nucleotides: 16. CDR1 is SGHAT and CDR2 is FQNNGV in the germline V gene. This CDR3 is CASSRAGGDRVLYEQYF. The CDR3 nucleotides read TGTGCCAGCAGCCGCGCGGGCGGCGACAGGGTACTCTACGAGCAGTACTTC. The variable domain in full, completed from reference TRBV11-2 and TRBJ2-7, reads EAGVAQSPRYKIIEKRQSVAFWCNPISGHATLYWYQQILGQGPKLLIQFQNNGVVDDSQLPKDRFSAERLKGVDSTLKIQPAKLEDSAVYLCASSRAGGDRVLYEQYFGPGTRLTVT.

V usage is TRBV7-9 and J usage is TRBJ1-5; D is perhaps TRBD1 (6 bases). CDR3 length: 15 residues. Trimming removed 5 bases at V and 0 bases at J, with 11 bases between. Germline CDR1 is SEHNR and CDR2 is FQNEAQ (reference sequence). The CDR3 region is CASSRGGYSNQPQHF. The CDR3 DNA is TGTGCCAGCAGCCGAGGGGGTTATAGCAATCAGCCCCAGCATTTT.

CDR3 region: CASSLGSGGGYEQYF. CDR3 nucleotide sequence: TGTGCCAGCAGCTTAGGTAGCGGGGGCGGGTACGAGCAGTACTTC. The chain combines TRBV7-2 with TRBJ2-7; 9 positions agree with TRBD2. J was trimmed by 4 bases and V by 1 base; bases with no gene match: 5. Per germline, CDR1 SGHTA and CDR2 FQGNSA. This CDR3 has 15 residues.

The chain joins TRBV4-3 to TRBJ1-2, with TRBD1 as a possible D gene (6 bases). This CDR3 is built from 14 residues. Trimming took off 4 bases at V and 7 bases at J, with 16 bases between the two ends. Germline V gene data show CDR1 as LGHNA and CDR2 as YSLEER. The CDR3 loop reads CASSLLTGWGGYTF. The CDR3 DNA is TGCGCCAGCAGCCTCCTGACAGGCTGGGGTGGCTACACCTTC.

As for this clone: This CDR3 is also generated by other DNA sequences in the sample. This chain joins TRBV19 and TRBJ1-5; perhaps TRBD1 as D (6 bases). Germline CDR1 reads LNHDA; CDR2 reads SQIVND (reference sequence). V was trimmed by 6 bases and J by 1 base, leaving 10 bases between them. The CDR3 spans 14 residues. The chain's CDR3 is CASRDRGSNQPQHF. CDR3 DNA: TGTGCCAGTAGGGACAGAGGAAGCAATCAGCCCCAGCATTTT.

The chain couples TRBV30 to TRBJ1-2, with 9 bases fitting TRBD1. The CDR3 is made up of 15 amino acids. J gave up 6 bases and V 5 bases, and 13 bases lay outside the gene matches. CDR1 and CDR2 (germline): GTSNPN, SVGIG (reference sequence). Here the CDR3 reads CAWVKRQGVINGYTF. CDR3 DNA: TGTGCCTGGGTAAAGAGACAGGGGGTAATTAATGGCTACACCTTC.

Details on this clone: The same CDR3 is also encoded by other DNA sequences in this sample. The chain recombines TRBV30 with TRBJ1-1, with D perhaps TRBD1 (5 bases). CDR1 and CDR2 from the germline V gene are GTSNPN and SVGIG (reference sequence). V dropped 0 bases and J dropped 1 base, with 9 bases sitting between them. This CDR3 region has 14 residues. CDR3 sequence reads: CAWSVGQGNTEAFF. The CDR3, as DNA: TGTGCCTGGAGTGTAGGCCAGGGGAACACTGAAGCTTTCTTT.

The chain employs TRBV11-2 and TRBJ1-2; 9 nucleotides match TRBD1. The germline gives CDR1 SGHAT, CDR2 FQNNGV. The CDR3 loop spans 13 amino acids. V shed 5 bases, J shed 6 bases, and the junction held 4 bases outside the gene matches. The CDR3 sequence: CASSKQGADGYTF. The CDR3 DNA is TGTGCCAGCAGCAAACAGGGGGCCGATGGCTACACCTTC.

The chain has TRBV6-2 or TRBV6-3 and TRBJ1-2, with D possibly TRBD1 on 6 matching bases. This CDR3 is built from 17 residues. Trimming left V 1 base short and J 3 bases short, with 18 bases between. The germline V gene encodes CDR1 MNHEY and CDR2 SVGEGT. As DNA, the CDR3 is TGTGCCAGCAGTTACTTTATCCGCCAGGGGTATGACTATGGCTACACCTTC. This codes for CASSYFIRQGYDYGYTF.

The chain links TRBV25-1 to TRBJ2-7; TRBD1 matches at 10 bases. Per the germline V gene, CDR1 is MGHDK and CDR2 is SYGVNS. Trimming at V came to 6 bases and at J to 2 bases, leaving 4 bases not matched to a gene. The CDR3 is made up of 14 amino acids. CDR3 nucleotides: TGTGCCAGCAGAATCGGGACAGGGGCCTACGAGCAGTACTTC. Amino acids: CASRIGTGAYEQYF.

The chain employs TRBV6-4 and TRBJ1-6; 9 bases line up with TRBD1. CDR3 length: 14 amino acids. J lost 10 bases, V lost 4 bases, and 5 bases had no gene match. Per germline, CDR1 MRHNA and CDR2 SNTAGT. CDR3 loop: CASSATGGTSPLHF. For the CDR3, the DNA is TGTGCCAGCAGTGCCACAGGGGGCACGTCACCCCTCCACTTT.

CDR3 sequence reads: CASSRRTSGNTDTQYF. For the CDR3, the DNA is TGTGCCAGCAGCCGACGGACTAGCGGAAACACAGATACGCAGTATTTT. J is TRBJ2-3 and V is TRBV14; TRBD2 matches 10 bases. The CDR3 totals 16 residues. Germline assignment: CDR1 SGHDN and CDR2 FVKESK. Trimming removed 4 bases from V and 2 bases from J; junction bases left unmatched: 6.

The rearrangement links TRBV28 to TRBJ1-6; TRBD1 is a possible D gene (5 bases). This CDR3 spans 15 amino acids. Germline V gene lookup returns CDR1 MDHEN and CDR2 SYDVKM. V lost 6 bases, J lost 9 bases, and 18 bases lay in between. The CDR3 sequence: CASSREEGRGSPLHF. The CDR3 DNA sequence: TGTGCCAGCAGCCGAGAGGAGGGGAGGGGTTCACCCCTCCACTTT.

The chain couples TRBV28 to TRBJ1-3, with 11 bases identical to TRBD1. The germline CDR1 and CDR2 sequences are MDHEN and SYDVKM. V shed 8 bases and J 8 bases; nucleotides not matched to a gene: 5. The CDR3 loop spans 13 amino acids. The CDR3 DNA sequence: TGTGCCAGCCGGACAGGGGGCGAATACACCATATATTTT. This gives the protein CASRTGGEYTIYF.

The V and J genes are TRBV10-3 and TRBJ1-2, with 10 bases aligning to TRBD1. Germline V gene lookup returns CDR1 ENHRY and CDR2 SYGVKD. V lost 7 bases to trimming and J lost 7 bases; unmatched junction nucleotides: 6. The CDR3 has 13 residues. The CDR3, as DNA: TGTGCCATCACCCAGGACAGGGGGATTGGCTACACCTTC. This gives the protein CAITQDRGIGYTF.